Reported below is one T cell receptor beta chain. V lost 4 bases to trimming and J lost 2 bases; unmatched junction nucleotides: 6. The CDR3 has 15 residues. Germline CDR1 LGHNA, CDR2 YNFKEQ. TCRdb keeps only in-frame clones here, not all; method: immunoSEQ multiplex PCR. The data hold tens of thousands of clones, with just under 95% observed a single time. The source is a man in his forties with rheumatoid arthritis. Input material: PBMCs. The chain has TRBV4-2 and TRBJ2-5, with 8 bases that match TRBD2. As DNA, the CDR3 is TGTGCCAGCAGCCGTGGGCGGGGGGCTCAAGAGACCCAGTACTTC. As protein: CASSRGRGAQETQYF.